Each of the 26 T cell receptor beta chains below was sequenced from the same sample in a study of CD8 T cells in Susac syndrome (dated by TCRdb to the late 2010s). Library preparation was by the immunoSEQ multiplex PCR assay. RNA was extracted with the RNeasy kit and roughly 0.5 to 1 ug was reverse transcribed using random hexamers. In TCRdb, the public reads were trimmed at Q25 with fastp and aligned with MiXCR, with productive beta chains retained. Under each unique CDR3 protein, matching rows form one entry showing the most common genes and DNA. For this sample there are 250,000 to 350,000 distinct CDR3 sequences; roughly 85% appear just once. The top ten constitute about 0.11% of the sample. Sequencing used CD8+ T cells from PBMCs. The receptors here all came from a human donor with multiple sclerosis.

This clonotype has more than one count but fewer than ten. The rearrangement joins TRBV27 to TRBJ2-7, with a possible D match to TRBD1 (5 bases). CDR3 length: 16 residues. Germline lookup yields CDR1 MNHEY and CDR2 SMNVEV (reference sequence). The V and J ends lost 2 bases and 3 bases respectively, with 17 bases between them. The CDR3 DNA is TGTGCCAGCAGTTTAAAACCCGGTATGACAGTCTACGAGCAGTACTTC. It yields the protein CASSLKPGMTVYEQYF.

The CDR3, as DNA: TGTGCCATCAGTGATCGAGGGGTGAACACTGAAGCTTTCTTT. The encoded protein is CAISDRGVNTEAFF. The V call is TRBV10-3, the J call TRBJ1-1; D perhaps matches TRBD1 (5 bases). CDR1 ENHRY and CDR2 SYGVKD come from the germline V gene. The V end lost 3 bases, the J end lost 0 bases, and 8 bases lay between the germline ends. The CDR3 has 14 residues.

This chain connects TRBV18 to TRBJ2-7, with D possibly TRBD1 on 6 matching bases. This CDR3 is built from 14 residues. Germline-derived CDR1 and CDR2 are KGHSH and LQKENI. V was cut by 2 bases and J by 4 bases, with 12 bases left in between. The CDR3 coding sequence is TGTGCCAGCTCACCAGACAGGAGCGATTACGAGCAGTACTTC. It codes for CASSPDRSDYEQYF.

The chain carries TRBV25-1 and TRBJ2-1, with 8 bases matching TRBD1. Germline CDR1 is MGHDK and CDR2 is SYGVNS. The trim removed 7 bases at V and 6 bases at J, leaving 8 bases unmatched. The CDR3 is 14 residues long. CDR3 sequence (DNA): TGTGCCAGCACCGAACAGGGGGTAGCCAATGAGCAGTTCTTC. This encodes CASTEQGVANEQFF. The full variable domain, in which reference TRBV25-1 and TRBJ2-1 provide the parts outside the CDR3, is EADIYQTPRYLVIGTGKKITLECSQTMGHDKMYWYQQDPGMELHLIHYSYGVNSTEKGDLSSESTVSRIRTEHFPLTLESARPSHTSQYLCASTEQGVANEQFFGPGTRLTVL.

This clonotype was observed once. The V call is TRBV23-1, the J call TRBJ2-7, with TRBD2 identical over 8 bases. TRBV23-1 is an ORF; its function is uncertain. This CDR3 spans 15 amino acids. After removal of 3 bases from V and 0 bases from J, the junction contained 4 bases not matched to a gene. In DNA form, the CDR3 reads TGCGCCAGCAGTCATTTAGCGGGAATCTCCTACGAGCAGTACTTC. It translates to CASSHLAGISYEQYF.

The J gene is TRBJ2-7, the V gene TRBV7-6; possible D gene TRBD1, 5 bases. Germline CDR1 SGHVS, CDR2 FNYEAQ. CDR3 size: 15 residues. V was shortened by 1 base and J by 0 bases, with 10 bases between the two germline ends. CDR3 coding DNA: TGTGCCAGCAGCTTAGTCAAGGGGTCCTCCTACGAGCAGTACTTC. This sequence encodes CASSLVKGSSYEQYF.

The gene calls are TRBV20-1 and TRBJ2-7; 9 nucleotides line up with TRBD2. Losses at the gene ends were 0 bases for V and 3 bases for J; bases not matched to a gene: 9. This CDR3 comprises 16 residues. Germline V gene lookup returns CDR1 DFQATT and CDR2 SNEGSKA (reference sequence). The CDR3 DNA sequence: TGCAGTGCTAGAGATTTTAGCGGGAGCAATCTCTACGAGCAGTACTTC. Amino acid sequence: CSARDFSGSNLYEQYF.

The chain is built from TRBV9 and TRBJ2-5, with 7 bases identical to TRBD2. CDR1 and CDR2 (germline): SGDLS, YYNGEE. The CDR3 length is 16 residues. After removal of 0 bases from V and 3 bases from J, the junction contained 8 bases not matched to a gene. The CDR3 is CASSVVTSATEETQYF. The CDR3 region has the DNA TGTGCCAGCAGCGTAGTTACTAGCGCGACCGAAGAGACCCAGTACTTC.

V usage is TRBV20-1 and J usage is TRBJ2-1; maybe TRBD2 (6 bases). CDR3 size: 15 residues. V lost 1 base to trimming and J lost 2 bases, with 12 bases between them. Germline assignment: CDR1 DFQATT and CDR2 SNEGSKA (reference sequence). In DNA, the CDR3 is TGCAGTGCTAGAGGCCCGGAGGGCCCCTACAATGAGCAGTTCTTC. Encoded protein: CSARGPEGPYNEQFF.

The gene calls are TRBV4-1 and TRBJ2-2; D gene uncertain. CDR1 MGHRA and CDR2 YSYEKL come from the germline V gene. There are 15 residues in the CDR3. V lost 1 base and J 2 bases, leaving 8 bases between the germline ends. In DNA, the CDR3 is TGCGCCAGCAGCCAAGCCGGCAGTAACACCGGGGAGCTGTTTTTT. It yields the protein CASSQAGSNTGELFF.

V and J are TRBV9 and TRBJ2-7, with D tentatively TRBD2 (7 bases). Per the germline V gene, CDR1 is SGDLS and CDR2 is YYNGEE. The CDR3 is 15 amino acids. Trimming stripped 4 bases from V and 2 bases from J, with 16 bases between. The CDR3 spells CASSSRGDTPYEQYF. The CDR3 bases are TGTGCCAGCAGCTCCCGGGGGGACACCCCCTACGAGCAGTACTTC.

This clonotype was counted a single time. The CDR3 nucleotides are TGTGCCAGCAGTTTACTCGGGGCTGGGGTGAACACTGAAGCTTTCTTT. Encoded protein: CASSLLGAGVNTEAFF. This rearrangement joins TRBV28 to TRBJ1-1, with D tentatively TRBD1 (5 bases). V was shortened by 2 bases and J by 0 bases, with 13 bases between the two germline ends. CDR1 is MDHEN and CDR2 is SYDVKM in the germline V gene. This CDR3 has 16 amino acids.

The V gene is TRBV19, the J gene TRBJ2-3; a possible D gene is TRBD2 (6 bases). The CDR3 has 13 amino acids. The V and J ends lost 8 bases and 5 bases respectively, with 14 bases between them. Germline lookup yields CDR1 LNHDA and CDR2 SQIVND (reference sequence). This chain's CDR3 is CASGRDLEDTQYF. The CDR3 nucleotides read TGTGCCAGTGGCCGGGACTTAGAAGATACGCAGTATTTT.

This clonotype was seen once. The V and J genes are TRBV14 and TRBJ2-1; 11 positions match TRBD2. This CDR3 is 16 amino acids long. With 2 bases clipped from V and 9 bases from J, the junction kept 9 bases outside the gene matches. Germline V CDR1 and CDR2: SGHDN, FVKESK. CDR3 in amino acids: CASSQILAGVESEQFF. The CDR3 DNA reads as TGTGCCAGCAGCCAAATACTAGCGGGAGTAGAGTCTGAGCAGTTCTTC.

V gene TRBV10-3 combines with J gene TRBJ2-1; 8 bases agree with TRBD2. Germline trimming cut 7 bases from V and 9 bases from J; bases unmatched to any gene: 11. The CDR3 runs to 14 residues. In germline, CDR1 is ENHRY, CDR2 SYGVKD. The CDR3: CAITPSGPEGEQFF. CDR3 bases: TGTGCCATCACCCCTAGCGGGCCCGAGGGTGAGCAGTTCTTC.

The rearrangement uses TRBV18 and TRBJ2-5; D possibly matches TRBD1 or TRBD2 (5 bases each). Trimming took off 6 bases at V and 4 bases at J, with 21 bases between the two ends. The CDR3 spans 16 residues. Germline loops: CDR1 KGHSH, CDR2 LQKENI. DNA for the CDR3: TGTGCCAGCTCCAACGACCGGGACGACGATCGAGAGACCCAGTACTTC. It codes for CASSNDRDDDRETQYF. Using reference TRBV18 and TRBJ2-5 for the parts outside the CDR3, the full variable domain is NAGVMQNPRHLVRRRGQEARLRCSPMKGHSHVYWYRQLPEEGLKFMVYLQKENIIDESGMPKERFSAEFPKEGPSILRIQQVVRGDSAAYFCASSNDRDDDRETQYFGPGTRLLVL.

This clonotype was counted a single time. The chain recombines TRBV12-3 or TRBV12-4 with TRBJ2-1, with D uncertain. CDR3 size: 17 residues. V was cut by 5 bases and J by 0 bases, with 17 bases left in between. CDR3 region: CASSPYRALYSYNEQFF. The CDR3 region has the DNA TGTGCCAGCAGTCCTTACCGGGCCCTATACTCCTACAATGAGCAGTTCTTC.

The chain links TRBV29-1 to TRBJ2-1; 10 bases match TRBD2. With 5 bases clipped from V and 7 bases from J, the junction kept 5 bases outside the gene matches. The CDR3 has 13 residues. Per the germline V gene, CDR1 is SQVTM and CDR2 is ANQGSEA. CDR3 sequence: CSVRAGGPNEQFF. The CDR3 bases are TGCAGCGTTAGAGCGGGAGGGCCAAATGAGCAGTTCTTC.

The genes are TRBV4-1 and TRBJ2-5; D is uncertain. This CDR3 has 12 amino acids. Germline V gene lookup returns CDR1 MGHRA and CDR2 YSYEKL. V lost 1 base and J lost 5, with 5 bases in between. The CDR3 sequence is CASSQGIETQYF. DNA for the CDR3: TGCGCCAGCAGCCAAGGAATCGAGACCCAGTACTTC.

This clonotype was counted only a few times. The genes are TRBV20-1 and TRBJ1-5; D not certain. With 0 bases removed from V and 4 bases from J, the gap between germline ends came to 7 bases. The germline V gene encodes CDR1 DFQATT and CDR2 SNEGSKA (reference sequence). CDR3 length: 13 residues. In DNA form, the CDR3 reads TGCAGTGCTAGAGAGGGCCTTAATCAGCCCCAGCATTTT. Protein sequence: CSAREGLNQPQHF.

V gene TRBV27 combines with J gene TRBJ1-5, with 11 positions matching TRBD1. The V and J ends lost 5 bases and 1 base, in that order; junction bases with no gene match: 10. Germline V gene sequence: CDR1 MNHEY, CDR2 SMNVEV (reference sequence). The CDR3 totals 18 residues. In nucleotides, the CDR3 is TGTGCCAGCAGTCCGAGGGACAGGGGGGTGATGAGCAATCAGCCCCAGCATTTT. This gives the protein CASSPRDRGVMSNQPQHF.

V gene TRBV27 combines with J gene TRBJ2-1; 8 bases are shared with TRBD2. V dropped 5 bases and J dropped 5; count of bases not matched to a gene: 8. Germline CDR1 is MNHEY and CDR2 is SMNVEV (reference sequence). CDR3 length: 15 amino acids. The CDR3 DNA follows: TGTGCCAGCAGTCCCGTCCCGGGAGGGCACAATGAGCAGTTCTTC. Amino acids: CASSPVPGGHNEQFF.

The gene calls are TRBV27 and TRBJ1-1, with 7 bases identical to TRBD1. In germline, CDR1 is MNHEY, CDR2 SMNVEV (reference sequence). With V trimmed by 2 bases and J by 8 bases, 8 bases remained unmatched. The CDR3 has 14 amino acids. CDR3 in amino acids: CASSLGGQWGEAFF. DNA for the CDR3: TGTGCCAGCAGTTTAGGGGGACAGTGGGGCGAAGCTTTCTTT.

This chain links TRBV7-9 with TRBJ2-7; D is undetermined. Trimming removed 4 bases from V and 3 bases from J, with 22 bases in between. The CDR3 runs 17 residues. Per the germline V gene, CDR1 is SEHNR and CDR2 is FQNEAQ (reference sequence). The chain's CDR3 is CASSSYTPTLTFYEQYF. CDR3 coding DNA: TGTGCCAGCAGCTCCTACACCCCGACCCTCACTTTCTACGAGCAGTACTTC.

V is TRBV15 and J is TRBJ2-5; no definite D call. The germline CDR1 and CDR2 sequences are LNHNV and YYDKDF (reference sequence). The CDR3 totals 12 residues. Trimming cost V 3 bases and J 5 bases, with 7 bases left between them. The CDR3 DNA sequence: TGTGCCACCAGCAGTACGTGGGAGACCCAGTACTTC. Its protein product is CATSSTWETQYF.

This chain joins TRBV11-2 and TRBJ2-7; 10 positions agree with TRBD1. V was pared by 5 bases and J by 6 bases, with 10 bases of the junction left unmatched. Germline V gene data show CDR1 as SGHAT and CDR2 as FQNNGV. There are 15 residues in the CDR3. The CDR3 DNA is TGTGCCAGCAGCCCACGCCGGGACAGGGGCGGCGAGCAGTACTTC. This codes for CASSPRRDRGGEQYF.